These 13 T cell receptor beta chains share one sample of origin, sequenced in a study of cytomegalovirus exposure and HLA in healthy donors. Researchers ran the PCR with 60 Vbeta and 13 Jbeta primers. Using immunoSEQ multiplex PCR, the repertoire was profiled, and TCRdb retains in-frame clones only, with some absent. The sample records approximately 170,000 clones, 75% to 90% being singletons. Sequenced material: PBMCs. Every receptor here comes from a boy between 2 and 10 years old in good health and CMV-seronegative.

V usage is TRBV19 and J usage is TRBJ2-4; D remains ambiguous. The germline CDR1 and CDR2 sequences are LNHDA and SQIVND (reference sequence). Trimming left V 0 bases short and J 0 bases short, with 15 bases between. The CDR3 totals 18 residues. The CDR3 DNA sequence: TGTGCCAGTAGTATAGACCCGCCGGGTAGCCTAGCCAAAAACATTCAGTACTTC. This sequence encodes CASSIDPPGSLAKNIQYF.

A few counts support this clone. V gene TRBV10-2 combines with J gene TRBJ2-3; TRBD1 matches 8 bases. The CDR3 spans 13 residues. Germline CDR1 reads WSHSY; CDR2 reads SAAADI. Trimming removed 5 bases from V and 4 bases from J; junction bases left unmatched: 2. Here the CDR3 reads CASSHRGSDTQYF. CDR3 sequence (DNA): TGCGCCAGCAGTCACAGGGGGTCAGATACGCAGTATTTT.

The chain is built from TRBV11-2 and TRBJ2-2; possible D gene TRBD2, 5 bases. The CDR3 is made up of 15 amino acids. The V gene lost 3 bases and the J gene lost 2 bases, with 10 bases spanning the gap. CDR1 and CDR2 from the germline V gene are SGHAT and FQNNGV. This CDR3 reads CASSLGDFNTGELFF. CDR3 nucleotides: TGTGCCAGCAGCTTGGGAGACTTTAACACCGGGGAGCTGTTTTTT.

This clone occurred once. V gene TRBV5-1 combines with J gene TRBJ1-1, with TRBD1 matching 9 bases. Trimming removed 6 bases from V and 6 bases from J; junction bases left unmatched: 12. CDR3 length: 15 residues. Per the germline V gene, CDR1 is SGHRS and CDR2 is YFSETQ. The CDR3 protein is CASTRRGQGVAEAFF. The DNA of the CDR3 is TGCGCCAGCACCCGACGGGGACAGGGAGTCGCTGAAGCTTTCTTT.

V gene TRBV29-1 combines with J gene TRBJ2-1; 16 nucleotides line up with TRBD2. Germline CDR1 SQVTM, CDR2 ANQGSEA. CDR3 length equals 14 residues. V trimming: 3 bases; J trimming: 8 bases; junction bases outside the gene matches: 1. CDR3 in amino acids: CSVEGTSGRDEQFF. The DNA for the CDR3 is TGCAGCGTTGAGGGGACTAGCGGGAGGGATGAGCAGTTCTTC.

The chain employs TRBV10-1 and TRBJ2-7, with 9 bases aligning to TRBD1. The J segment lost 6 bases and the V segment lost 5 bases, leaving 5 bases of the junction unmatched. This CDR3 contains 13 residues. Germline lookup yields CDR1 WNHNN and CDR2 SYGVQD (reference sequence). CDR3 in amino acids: CASSRDRAGEQYF. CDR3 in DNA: TGCGCCAGCAGTCGGGACAGGGCCGGCGAGCAGTACTTC.

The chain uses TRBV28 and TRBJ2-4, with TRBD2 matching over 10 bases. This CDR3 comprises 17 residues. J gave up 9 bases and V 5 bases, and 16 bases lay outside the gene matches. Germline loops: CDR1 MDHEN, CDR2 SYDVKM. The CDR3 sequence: CASSPPPSGRSGGIQYF. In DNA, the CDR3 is TGTGCCAGCAGTCCCCCGCCTAGCGGGAGATCGGGTGGCATTCAGTACTTC. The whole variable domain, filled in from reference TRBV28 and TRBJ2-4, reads DVKVTQSSRYLVKRTGEKVFLECVQDMDHENMFWYRQDPGLGLRLIYFSYDVKMKEKGDIPEGYSVSREKKERFSLILESASTNQTSMYLCASSPPPSGRSGGIQYFGAGTRLSVL.

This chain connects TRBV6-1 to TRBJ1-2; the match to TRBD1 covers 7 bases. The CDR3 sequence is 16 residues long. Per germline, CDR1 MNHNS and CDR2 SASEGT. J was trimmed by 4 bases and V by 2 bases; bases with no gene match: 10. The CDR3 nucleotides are TGTGCCAGCAGTGAAAGGGACAGCCTTCGTCTCTATGGCTACACCTTC. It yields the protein CASSERDSLRLYGYTF.

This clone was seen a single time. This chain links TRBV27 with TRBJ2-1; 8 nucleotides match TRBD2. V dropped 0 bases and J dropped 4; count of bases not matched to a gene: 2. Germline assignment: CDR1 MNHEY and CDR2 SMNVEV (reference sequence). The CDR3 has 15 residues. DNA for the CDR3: TGTGCCAGCAGTTTATCGGCTAGCGGGTACAATGAGCAGTTCTTC. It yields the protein CASSLSASGYNEQFF.

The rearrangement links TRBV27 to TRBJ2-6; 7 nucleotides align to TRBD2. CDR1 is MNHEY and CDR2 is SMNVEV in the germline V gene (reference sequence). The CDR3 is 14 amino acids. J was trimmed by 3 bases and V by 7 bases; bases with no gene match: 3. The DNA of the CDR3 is TGTGCCAGCACGTCGGGGGGTGGGGCCAACGTCCTGACTTTC. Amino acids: CASTSGGGANVLTF.

CDR3 sequence (DNA): TGTGCCATCATGGGCGATACCTACGAGCAGTACTTC. Encoded protein: CAIMGDTYEQYF. The J gene is TRBJ2-7, the V gene TRBV10-3; the D is unclear. V was trimmed by 7 bases and J by 2 bases, leaving 9 bases between them. CDR1 is ENHRY, CDR2 SYGVKD, per germline. CDR3 length: 12 residues.

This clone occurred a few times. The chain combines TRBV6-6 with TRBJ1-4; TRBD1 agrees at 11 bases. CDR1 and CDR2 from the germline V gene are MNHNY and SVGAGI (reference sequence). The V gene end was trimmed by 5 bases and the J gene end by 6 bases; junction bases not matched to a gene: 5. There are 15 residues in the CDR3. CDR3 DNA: TGTGCCAGCAGTGACCCGGGACAGGGGGATGAAAAACTGTTTTTT. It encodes CASSDPGQGDEKLFF.

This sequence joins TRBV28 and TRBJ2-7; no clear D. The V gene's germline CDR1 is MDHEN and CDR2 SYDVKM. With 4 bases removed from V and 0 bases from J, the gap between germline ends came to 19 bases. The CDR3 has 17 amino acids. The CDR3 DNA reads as TGTGCCAGCAGTTCCAGCGCCCGGCTGCTCCCCTCCTACGAGCAGTACTTC. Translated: CASSSSARLLPSYEQYF. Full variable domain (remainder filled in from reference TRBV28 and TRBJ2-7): DVKVTQSSRYLVKRTGEKVFLECVQDMDHENMFWYRQDPGLGLRLIYFSYDVKMKEKGDIPEGYSVSREKKERFSLILESASTNQTSMYLCASSSSARLLPSYEQYFGPGTRLTVT.